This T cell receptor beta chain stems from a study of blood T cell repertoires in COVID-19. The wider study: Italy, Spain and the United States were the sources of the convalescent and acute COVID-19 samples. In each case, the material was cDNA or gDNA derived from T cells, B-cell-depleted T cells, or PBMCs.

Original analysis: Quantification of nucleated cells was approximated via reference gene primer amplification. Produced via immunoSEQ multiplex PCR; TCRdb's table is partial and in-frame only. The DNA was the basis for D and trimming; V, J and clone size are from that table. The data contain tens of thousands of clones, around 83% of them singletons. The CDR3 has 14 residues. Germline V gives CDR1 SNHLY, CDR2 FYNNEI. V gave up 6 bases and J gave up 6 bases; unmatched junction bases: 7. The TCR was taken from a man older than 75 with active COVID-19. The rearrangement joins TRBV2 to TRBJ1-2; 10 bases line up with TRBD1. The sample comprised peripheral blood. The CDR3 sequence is CASSGSGQGNGYTF. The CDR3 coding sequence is TGTGCCAGCAGCGGGTCGGGACAGGGGAATGGCTACACCTTC.